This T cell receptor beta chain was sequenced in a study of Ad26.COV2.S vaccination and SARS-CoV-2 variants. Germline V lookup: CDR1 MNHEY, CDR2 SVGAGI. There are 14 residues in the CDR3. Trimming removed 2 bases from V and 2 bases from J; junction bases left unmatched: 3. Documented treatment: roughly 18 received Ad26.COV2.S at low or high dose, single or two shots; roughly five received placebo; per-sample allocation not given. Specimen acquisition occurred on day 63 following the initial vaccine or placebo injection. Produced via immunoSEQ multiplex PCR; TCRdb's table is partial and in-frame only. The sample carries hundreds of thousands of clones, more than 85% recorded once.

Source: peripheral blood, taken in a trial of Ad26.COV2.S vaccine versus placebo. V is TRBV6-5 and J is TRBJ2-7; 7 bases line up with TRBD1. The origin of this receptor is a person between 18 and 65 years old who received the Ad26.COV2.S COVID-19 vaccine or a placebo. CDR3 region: CASSYRDRPYEQYF. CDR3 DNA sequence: TGTGCCAGCAGTTACAGGGACAGACCCTACGAGCAGTACTTC.